This T cell receptor (beta chain) was retrieved from a study of T cell repertoires in cytomegalovirus infection. Study-level information: Recently identified HLA-C-restricted CMV epitopes and well-studied HLA-B-restricted CMV epitopes were used by the study.

Overall study findings and caveats: What dominated the ex vivo response were HLA-C-restricted CMV-specific TCR beta clonotypes.

Germline V gives CDR1 LNHDA, CDR2 SQIVND (reference sequence). Trimming pared 0 bases from V and 6 bases from J, leaving 6 bases between. CDR3 length: 13 amino acids. TCRdb redid the calling of the reads with MiXCR, one entry per CDR3 protein. The sample carries under 500,000 distinct CDR3 sequences, roughly 42% recorded once. With regard to this clonotype: Its target is unknown.

Source: cultured PBMCs, taken from culture after CMV antigen stimulation. The origin of this receptor is a human donor in good health (CMV status not recorded). Some clones in this sample may be carry-over from other donors' samples. The V and J genes are TRBV19 and TRBJ2-1; D call uncertain. The chain's CDR3 is CASSIDGVNEQFF. The CDR3 nucleotides read TGTGCCAGTAGTATAGACGGCGTCAATGAGCAGTTCTTC. The variable domain in full, completed from reference TRBV19 and TRBJ2-1, reads DGGITQSPKYLFRKEGQNVTLSCEQNLNHDAMYWYRQDPGQGLRLIYYSQIVNDFQKGDIAEGYSVSREKKESFPLTVTSAQKNPTAFYLCASSIDGVNEQFFGPGTRLTVL.